The entry that follows covers one TCR beta chain sequence. This clone was recorded once. Which antigen it targets is not known. No much larger clonotype is one base removed from it; base qualities were not supplied. TCRbeta CDR3 regions were amplified from genomic DNA by means of the immunoSEQ Assay, a bias-controlled multiplex PCR. In the source study's methods: Nucleated cell counts per sample were estimated from amplification of reference gene primers within the assay. To quantify the absolute abundance of each unique TCRbeta CDR3 rearrangement, sequence reads were collapsed and filtered. For each sample, productive Simpson clonality was calculated as the square root of Simpson's diversity index over productive rearrangements. This immuneACCESS table, as held by TCRdb, lists in-frame sequences with V and J called but not all clones. Of the missing ones, under half trace to an unresolved V gene in checked studies; the others have no known cause. V and J calls and clone size follow that table, whereas D and trimming were derived from the DNA. The table for this sample lists 250,000 to 300,000 clones; around 90% of them were counted only once. The ten largest clones add up to approximately 1.2% of the sample.

The source of the sample is a study of blood T cell repertoires in COVID-19 (dated by TCRdb to the early 2020s). Regarding the complete study: The collaborator samples originated in the United States, Italy and Spain and spanned the acute and convalescent phases of COVID-19. The repertoires were released in a freely available public database intended as a resource for research on the immune response to SARS-CoV-2. The prospective study material was composed of cDNA or gDNA derived from T cells, B-cell-depleted T cells, or PBMCs. The samples were drawn from two sources: the first 160 participants of the ongoing ImmuneRACE study, and about 1,300 subjects contributed by 6 global collaborators. The sample metadata nearly always contained a de-identified subject ID, COVID-19 status, age in years and sex. Where available, HLA class I and class II types were obtained from metadata supplied by the sample provider rather than from assay-based typing. Deeply sampled blood TCRbeta repertoires from subjects exposed to, actively infected with, or recovered from COVID-19 were included in the dataset.

In the prospective study, participants were about 18 to 100 years old, resided in 20 to 30 geographic areas of the United States, and were enrolled through a virtual design. Cohort assignment in the prospective study relied on participant-reported clinical history from a screening survey and a study questionnaire. Mobile phlebotomists in the prospective study collected whole blood, serum and a nasopharyngeal or oropharyngeal swab from every participant. Additional blood draws and questionnaires over a 2-month period could optionally be provided by prospective study participants. Blood samples from the prospective study were shipped frozen or at room temperature prior to DNA extraction. General conclusions and limits of the study: How much clinical and demographic metadata was included differed by source and by participant, and the metadata was provided uncurated.

From its cysteine to its phenylalanine, the CDR3 spans 16 amino acids. Kept here is only the CDR3 DNA, which spans 48 bases and is read in frame from base 1. The germline ends are 10 bases apart after V is trimmed by 0 bases and J by 1 base. CDR1 LNHDA and CDR2 SQIVND were looked up in the germline V gene (reference sequence). The source material was PBMCs or T cells enriched from blood (not recorded which). This TCR was sampled from a human donor in a cohort exposed to, infected with or recovered from COVID-19 (not recorded which). The donor label of this sample is uncertain. The V gene is TRBV19 and the J gene is TRBJ1-5, with TRBD1 tentatively as D gene (6 bases match). The sequenced DNA: TGTGCCAGTAGTATAGACAGGGGATCGAGCAATCAGCCCCAGCATTTT. Translated, this gives CASSIDRGSSNQPQHF. Full variable domain (CDR3 extended with the reference TRBV19 and TRBJ1-5 proteins): DGGITQSPKYLFRKEGQNVTLSCEQNLNHDAMYWYRQDPGQGLRLIYYSQIVNDFQKGDIAEGYSVSREKKESFPLTVTSAQKNPTAFYLCASSIDRGSSNQPQHFGDGTRLSIL.